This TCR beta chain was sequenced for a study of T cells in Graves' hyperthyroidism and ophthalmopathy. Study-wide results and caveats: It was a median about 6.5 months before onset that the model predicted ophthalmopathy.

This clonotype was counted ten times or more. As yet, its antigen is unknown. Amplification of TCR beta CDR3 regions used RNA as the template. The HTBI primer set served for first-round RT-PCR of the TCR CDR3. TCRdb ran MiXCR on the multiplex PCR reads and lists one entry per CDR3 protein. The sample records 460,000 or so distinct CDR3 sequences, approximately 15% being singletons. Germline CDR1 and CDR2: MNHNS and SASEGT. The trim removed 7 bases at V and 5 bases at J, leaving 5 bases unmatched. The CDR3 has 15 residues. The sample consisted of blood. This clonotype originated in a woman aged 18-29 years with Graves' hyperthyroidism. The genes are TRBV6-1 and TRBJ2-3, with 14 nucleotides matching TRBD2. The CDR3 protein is CASNSGLAGEDTQYF. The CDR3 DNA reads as TGTGCCAGCAACTCGGGACTAGCGGGAGAAGATACGCAGTATTTT.